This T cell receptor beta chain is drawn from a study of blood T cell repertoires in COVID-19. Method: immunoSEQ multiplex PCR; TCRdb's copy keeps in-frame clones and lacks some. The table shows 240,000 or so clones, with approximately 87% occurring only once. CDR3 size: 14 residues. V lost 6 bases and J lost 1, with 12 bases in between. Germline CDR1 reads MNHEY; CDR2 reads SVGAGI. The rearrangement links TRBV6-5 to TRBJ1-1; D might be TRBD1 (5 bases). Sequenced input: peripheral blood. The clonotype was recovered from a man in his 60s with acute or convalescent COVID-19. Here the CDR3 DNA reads TGTGCCAGCAGGCGGATCGGGGGGAACACTGAAGCTTTCTTT. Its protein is CASRRIGGNTEAFF.